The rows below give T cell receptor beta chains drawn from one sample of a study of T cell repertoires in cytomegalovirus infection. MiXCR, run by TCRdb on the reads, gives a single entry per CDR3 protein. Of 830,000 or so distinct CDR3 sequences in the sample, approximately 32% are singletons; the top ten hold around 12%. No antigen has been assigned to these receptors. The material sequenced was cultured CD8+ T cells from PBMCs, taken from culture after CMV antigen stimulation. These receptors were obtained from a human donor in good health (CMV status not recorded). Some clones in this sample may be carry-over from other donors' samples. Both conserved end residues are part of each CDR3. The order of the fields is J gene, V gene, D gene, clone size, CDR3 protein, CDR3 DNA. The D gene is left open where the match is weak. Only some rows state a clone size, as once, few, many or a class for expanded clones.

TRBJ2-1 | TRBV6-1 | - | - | CASSLDGSSSYNEQFF | TGTGCCAGCAGTCTTGATGGGAGTAGCTCCTACAATGAGCAGTTCTTC
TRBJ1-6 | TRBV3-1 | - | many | CASSQDWDVNSPLHF | TGTGCCAGCAGCCAAGATTGGGACGTGAATTCACCCCTCCACTTT
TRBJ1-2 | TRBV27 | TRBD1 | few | CASSRSGQNYGYTF | TGTGCCAGCAGTCGATCGGGACAGAACTATGGCTACACCTTC
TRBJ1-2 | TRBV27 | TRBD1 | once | CASRGWGGTAETYGYTF | TGTGCCAGCAGAGGGTGGGGGGGGACAGCGGAGACCTATGGCTACACCTTC
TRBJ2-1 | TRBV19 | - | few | CASSRHVGWDEQFF | TGTGCCAGTAGTAGGCATGTGGGTTGGGATGAGCAGTTCTTC
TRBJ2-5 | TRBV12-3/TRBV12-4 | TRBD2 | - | CASSSHRGVETQYF | TGTGCCAGCAGTTCCCACCGGGGGGTGGAGACCCAGTACTTC
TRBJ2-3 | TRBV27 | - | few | CASSLRALATDTQYF | TGTGCCAGCAGTTTAAGGGCATTGGCCACAGATACGCAGTATTTT
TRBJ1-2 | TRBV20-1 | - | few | CSARPTKGGTYGYTF | TGCAGTGCTAGACCCACGAAGGGAGGGACCTATGGCTACACCTTC
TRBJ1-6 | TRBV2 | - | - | CASSLGGQLYNSPLHF | TGTGCCAGCAGCTTAGGAGGGCAGTTATATAATTCACCCCTCCACTTT
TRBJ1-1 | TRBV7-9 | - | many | CASSFMLKIEAFF | TGTGCCAGCAGCTTTATGTTGAAGATTGAAGCTTTCTTT
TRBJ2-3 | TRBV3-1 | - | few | CASSQEGGLTYATDTQYF | TGTGCCAGCAGCCAAGAAGGTGGACTCACCTACGCCACAGATACGCAGTATTTT
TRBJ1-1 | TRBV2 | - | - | CASSEVTEQPRTEAFF | TGTGCCAGCAGTGAAGTGACCGAACAGCCACGCACTGAAGCTTTCTTT
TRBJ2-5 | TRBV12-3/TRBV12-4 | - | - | CASSLLAGRETQYF | TGTGCCAGCAGTTTATTGGCAGGGCGGGAGACCCAGTACTTC
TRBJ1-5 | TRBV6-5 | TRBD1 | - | CASQGEGGNQPQHF | TGTGCCAGCCAGGGGGAGGGAGGCAATCAGCCCCAGCATTTT
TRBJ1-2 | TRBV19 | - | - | CASKWARGIGYGYTF | TGTGCCAGTAAATGGGCAAGGGGGATAGGGTATGGCTACACCTTC
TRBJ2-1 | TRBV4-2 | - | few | CASSQGAGPKYNEQFF | TGTGCCAGCAGCCAAGGTGCAGGACCCAAGTACAATGAGCAGTTCTTC
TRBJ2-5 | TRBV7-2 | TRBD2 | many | CASSPARAGGAETQYF | TGTGCCAGCAGCCCAGCCCGGGCGGGGGGGGCGGAGACCCAGTACTTC
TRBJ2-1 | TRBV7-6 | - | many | CASSLLGIGPHNEQFF | TGTGCCAGCAGCCTCCTCGGAATAGGCCCCCACAATGAGCAGTTCTTC
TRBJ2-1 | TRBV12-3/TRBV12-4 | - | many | CALRTAHYNEQFF | TGTGCCCTACGAACAGCTCATTACAATGAGCAGTTCTTC
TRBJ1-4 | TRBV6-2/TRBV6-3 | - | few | CASSPILRQPTNEKLFF | TGTGCCAGCAGCCCAATTCTTCGACAGCCAACTAATGAAAAACTGTTTTTT
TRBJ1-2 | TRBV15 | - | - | CATAGGAVHGYTF | TGTGCCACCGCGGGGGGGGCAGTCCATGGCTACACCTTC
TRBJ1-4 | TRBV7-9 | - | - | CASSLVLTRASTEKLFF | TGTGCCAGCAGCTTAGTTTTAACGAGGGCGTCGACTGAAAAACTGTTTTTT
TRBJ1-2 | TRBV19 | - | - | CASSIDGLSLVGYTF | TGTGCCAGTAGTATAGACGGACTGAGTCTAGTTGGCTACACCTTC
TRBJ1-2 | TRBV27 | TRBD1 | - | CASSKSGQGYGYTF | TGTGCCAGCAGTAAATCGGGACAGGGCTATGGCTACACCTTC
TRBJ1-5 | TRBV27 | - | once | CASSLSGSKQPQHF | TGTGCCAGCAGTCTATCAGGGAGTAAGCAGCCCCAGCATTTT
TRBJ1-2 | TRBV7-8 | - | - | CASSPGPAHGYTF | TGTGCCAGCAGCCCCGGTCCAGCCCATGGCTACACCTTC
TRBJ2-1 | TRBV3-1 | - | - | CASSQPGELGNEQFF | TGTGCCAGCAGCCAACCAGGGGAGTTGGGCAATGAGCAGTTCTTC
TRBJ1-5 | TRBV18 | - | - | CASSLNRESVSNQPQHF | TGTGCCAGCTCACTAAACAGGGAGAGCGTCAGCAATCAGCCCCAGCATTTT
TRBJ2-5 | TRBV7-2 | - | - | CASSLEYGGHQETQYF | TGTGCCAGCAGCTTAGAGTACGGGGGACATCAAGAGACCCAGTACTTC
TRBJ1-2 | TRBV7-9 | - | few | CASSLRGQPPYGYTF | TGTGCCAGCAGCTTACGCGGCCAGCCCCCCTATGGCTACACCTTC
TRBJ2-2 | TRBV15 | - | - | CATSRDPGTGELFF | TGTGCCACCAGCAGAGATCCGGGCACCGGGGAGCTGTTTTTT
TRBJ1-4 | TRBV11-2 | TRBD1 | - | CASSSQDGQGPEKLFF | TGTGCCAGCAGCTCGCAGGACGGACAGGGACCTGAAAAACTGTTTTTT
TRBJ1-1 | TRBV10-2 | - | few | CASSDGGMNTEAFF | TGCGCCAGCAGTGATGGAGGGATGAACACTGAAGCTTTCTTT
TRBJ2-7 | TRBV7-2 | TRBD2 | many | CASRTERGGKEQYF | TGTGCCAGCAGAACCGAGCGGGGGGGGAAAGAGCAGTACTTC
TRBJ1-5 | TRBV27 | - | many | CASSSSVKGNQPQHF | TGTGCCAGCAGCTCATCGGTAAAAGGCAATCAGCCCCAGCATTTT
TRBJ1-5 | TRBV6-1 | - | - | CASSEGPFADQPQHF | TGTGCCAGCAGTGAAGGCCCCTTCGCGGATCAGCCCCAGCATTTT